This TCR beta chain comes out of a study of CD8 T cells in Susac syndrome (dated by TCRdb to the late 2010s). Turning to the overall study: Of the Susac syndrome patients who were sequenced, about six had clinically active disease and eight were in clinical remission. At blood withdrawal, Susac syndrome patients were either therapy-naive, taking corticosteroids (in some cases with IVIg as well), or taking IVIg alone. Repertoire sequencing was used to test whether CD8+ T cell activation and differentiation in Susac syndrome was antigen driven. The clonality of the CD8+ T cell repertoire was compared across 12 healthy donors, around 14 Susac syndrome patients and around 16 multiple sclerosis patients.

Broader findings and caveats from the paper: Approximately 15 Susac-specific public clones were identified in the total CD8+ repertoire, and four to six Susac-specific public clones were identified in the CD8+ TEMRA repertoire. The study acknowledged that relatively few individuals were included in the TCR sequencing and HLA analysis. Clonal expansion was seen in Susac syndrome CD8+ repertoires, peaking in CD8+ TEMRA cells and being greater in clinically active patients than in remitting ones.

RNA was extracted using the RNeasy kit, and roughly 0.5 to 1 ug of the RNA was reverse transcribed with random hexamers. The immunoSEQ multiplex PCR assay, which covers 54 Vbeta and 13 Jbeta segments, was used to amplify TCR beta CDR3 regions. Bias from PCR amplification was corrected by using a synthetic template baseline for primer optimization and for computational correction. Under the source paper's analysis protocol: Reads were annotated to V, D and J genes per IMGT and analyzed with immunoSEQ Analyzer, keeping only productive sequences. Clonality was calculated as one minus the Shannon entropy normalized by log2 of the number of productive unique sequences. For each patient and control, public and private clones were evaluated among the 100 most prevalent clones. A clone was defined as Susac-specific if it was absent from the healthy and MS cohorts, from 950 to 1,300 published viral clones and from other ImmuneACCESS disease sequences. The public sequencing data were trimmed at Q25 with fastp and processed into clonotypes with MiXCR by TCRdb, which kept only in-frame beta chains. One record per CDR3 amino acid sequence lists the most common genes and DNA. The authors' filters were not applied to this entry. Recorded for this sample are 84,000 or so distinct CDR3 sequences; approximately 95% of them occurred a single time. The ten largest clones represent around 0.94% of the sample.

Reading the germline V gene gives CDR1 SGDLS and CDR2 YYNGEE. Germline trimming: 3 bases from V, 1 base from J; junction bases outside gene matches: 6. The CDR3, cysteine through phenylalanine, is 15 amino acids long. Kept here is only the CDR3 DNA, which spans 45 bases and is read in frame from base 1. Peripheral blood CD8+ and CD4+ T cells from healthy donors, Susac syndrome patients and multiple sclerosis patients were profiled by high-throughput TCR beta sequencing. Recently defined diagnostic criteria for definite or probable disease were met by the Susac syndrome patients. Bulk CD8+ and CD4+ T cells were purified magnetically by negative isolation, whereas CD8+ TEMRA cells were enriched by FACS. Blood was collected in EDTA tubes and processed within 24 hours, with PBMCs isolated through density gradient centrifugation. PBMCs destined for TCR sequencing were cryopreserved in liquid nitrogen and later thawed in a 37 °C water bath. The sorted or isolated CD4+, CD8+ and CD8+ TEMRA cells had a purity of 90% or higher.

Points on this clonotype: Its antigen is still unknown. Base-call qualities are not available, and no considerably larger clone is one nucleotide away.

The TCR sequence derives from a human donor with Susac syndrome. The rearrangement joined TRBV9 to TRBJ1-1, and TRBD1 aligns with 7 junction nucleotides. Sequencing was carried out using CD8+ T cells from PBMCs. The DNA is as follows: TGTGCCAGCAGCGAGACAGGGACCAAGAACACTGAAGCTTTCTTT. This yields the protein CASSETGTKNTEAFF. Reference TRBV9 and TRBJ1-1 proteins supply the regions before and after the CDR3; the full variable domain is: DSGVTQTPKHLITATGQRVTLRCSPRSGDLSVYWYQQSLDQGLQFLIQYYNGEERAKGNILERFSAQQFPDLHSELNLSSLELGDSALYFCASSETGTKNTEAFFGQGTRLTVV.